These 9 T cell receptor beta chains were sequenced from one sample in a study of T cell responses to AZD1222 COVID-19 vaccine. Some clones are missing from TCRdb's copy, which holds only in-frame ones; the method was immunoSEQ multiplex PCR. The sample includes fewer than 130,000 clones, 80% to 95% of them seen just once. The specimen comprised peripheral blood, sampled on day 0 of AZD1222 vaccination. These receptors all come from an adult in good health.

The chain recombines TRBV23-1 with TRBJ1-2; no clear D gene. TRBV23-1 is an open reading frame, and its role is uncertain. V lost 6 bases and J 2 bases, leaving 16 bases between the germline ends. CDR3 length: 15 residues. Written as DNA, the CDR3 is TGCGCCAGCAGCTTTCCGGGGTTTTCGAACTATGGCTACACCTTC. This encodes CASSFPGFSNYGYTF.

This sequence joins TRBV7-9 and TRBJ2-7; TRBD2 agrees at 7 bases. Germline CDR1 and CDR2: SEHNR and FQNEAQ (reference sequence). V lost 5 bases, J lost 5 bases, and 12 bases stayed unmatched. The CDR3 consists of 15 residues. Here the CDR3 DNA reads TGTGCCAGCAGCCCCCTGGGGAGGGCCCTAGACGAGCAGTACTTC. This sequence encodes CASSPLGRALDEQYF.

The genes are TRBV10-3 and TRBJ1-2; D may be TRBD1 (5 bases). The CDR3 sequence is 14 residues long. V lost 4 bases and J 4 bases, leaving 13 bases between the germline ends. The germline V gene encodes CDR1 ENHRY and CDR2 SYGVKD. The chain's CDR3 is CAISVLGLGYGYTF. The DNA for the CDR3 is TGTGCCATCAGTGTACTGGGACTGGGCTATGGCTACACCTTC.

The rearrangement uses TRBV3-1 (or the pseudogene TRBV3-2) and TRBJ1-5; D gene uncertain. CDR1 LGHDT and CDR2 YNNKEL come from the germline V gene (reference sequence). The CDR3 is made up of 14 amino acids. V lost 2 bases to trimming and J lost 11 bases, with 16 bases between them. This chain's CDR3 is CASSQNAEKVSQHF. The CDR3 DNA sequence: TGTGCCAGCAGCCAAAATGCGGAGAAGGTTTCCCAGCATTTT.

This clone has just one count. The rearrangement joins TRBV18 to TRBJ2-3; no reliable D call. Germline V gene data show CDR1 as KGHSH and CDR2 as LQKENI. This CDR3 is built from 13 residues. V dropped 0 bases and J dropped 2 bases, with 3 bases sitting between them. CDR3 bases: TGTGCCAGCTCACCACCGCTCACAGATACGCAGTATTTT. Its translation is CASSPPLTDTQYF.

The chain is built from TRBV7-3 and TRBJ1-5; D is uncertain. Germline values: CDR1 SGHTA, CDR2 FQGTGA. There are 10 residues in the CDR3. The V end lost 6 bases, the J end lost 6 bases, and 3 bases lay between the germline ends. For the CDR3, the DNA is TGTGCCAGCAGTCGTCAGCCCCAGCATTTT. Translated, it gives CASSRQPQHF. The full variable domain, completed using reference TRBV7-3 and TRBJ1-5, is GAGVSQTPSNKVTEKGKYVELRCDPISGHTALYWYRQSLGQGPEFLIYFQGTGAADDSGLPNDRFFAVRPEGSVSTLKIQRTERGDSAVYLCASSRQPQHFGDGTRLSIL.

The V call is TRBV14, the J call TRBJ1-2; D unclear. V lost 3 bases, J lost 5 bases, and 7 bases lay in between. Germline CDR1 is SGHDN and CDR2 is FVKESK. This CDR3 comprises 12 residues. CDR3 region: CASSHPGYGYTF. The CDR3 DNA sequence: TGTGCCAGCAGCCACCCGGGATATGGCTACACCTTC. Together with reference TRBV14 and TRBJ1-2, the CDR3 gives the full variable domain: EAGVTQFPSHSVIEKGQTVTLRCDPISGHDNLYWYRRVMGKEIKFLLHFVKESKQDESGMPNNRFLAERTGGTYSTLKVQPAELEDSGVYFCASSHPGYGYTFGSGTRLTVV.

This chain uses TRBV19 with TRBJ1-6; tentatively, D is TRBD1 (5 bases). The V end was cut by 4 bases, the J end by 7 bases, with 11 bases between. The CDR3 is 14 amino acids. Germline V gene sequence: CDR1 LNHDA, CDR2 SQIVND (reference sequence). The CDR3 here is CASSSGTANSPLHF. Written as DNA, the CDR3 is TGTGCCAGTAGTAGTGGGACCGCGAATTCACCCCTCCACTTT.

V and J are TRBV25-1 and TRBJ1-4, with D possibly TRBD1 on 5 matching bases. CDR1 and CDR2 from the germline V gene are MGHDK and SYGVNS. V lost 6 bases, J lost 3 bases, and 8 bases lay in between. The CDR3 has 13 residues. CDR3 amino acids: CASRRGANEKLFF. In DNA, the CDR3 is TGTGCCAGCAGGCGGGGGGCTAATGAAAAACTGTTTTTT.